The present TCR beta chain was sequenced within a study of early T cells in non-severe SARS-CoV-2 infection. The wider study: Chains stayed unpaired after sequencing of bulk RNA from unsorted whole blood. Overall study results and limits: CD4 and private specificities were missed by VDJdb matching, which favored anti-spike CD8 responses.

Each single cDNA molecule received a unique molecular identifier. Each CDR3 protein is one row after TCRdb ran MiXCR on the 5' RACE reads. The repertoire includes roughly 47,000 distinct CDR3 sequences, about 25% of them detected once, and roughly 4.2% sits in the top ten. This clonotype occurred many times. Its target is not known. The receptor comes from an adult who was a healthcare worker with PCR-confirmed SARS-CoV-2 infection or an uninfected control (not recorded which). This material consisted of whole blood, taken at baseline.

The CDR3 here is CATGREETQYF. In DNA form, the CDR3 reads TGTGCCACCGGAAGGGAGGAGACCCAGTACTTC. J is TRBJ2-5 and V is TRBV7-9; the D gene is possibly TRBD2 (5 bases). The length of the CDR3 is 11 residues. Trimming pared 10 bases from V and 5 bases from J, leaving 11 bases between. CDR1 SEHNR and CDR2 FQNEAQ come from the germline V gene (reference sequence).